The 27 T cell receptor beta chains below come from one sample, sequenced in a study of shared T cell receptors in the human thymus (dated by TCRdb to the early 2020s). Preparation of the library involved the immunoSEQ multiplex PCR assay. TCRdb retrieved this table from immuneACCESS and kept in-frame rearrangements only. Not all clones are present; in checked studies, unresolved V genes account for under half, and no reason is known for the remainder. The sample profile shows under 850,000 clones; over 75% of them were found once. The ten largest clones capture 0.0095% to 0.011% of the sample. Separately, the same data were catalogued under a study of human thymus T cells.

The sample was thymocytes. These receptors came from a boy under two years old with a congenital heart defect. Donor details come from another sample of the same person, matched by shared clones.

The chain joins TRBV10-3 to TRBJ2-3; perhaps TRBD2 as D (5 bases). Trimming cost V 8 bases and J 0 bases, with 9 bases left between them. Per the germline V gene, CDR1 is ENHRY and CDR2 is SYGVKD. CDR3 length: 13 residues. CDR3 loop: CAIFSVSTDTQYF. The DNA of the CDR3 is TGTGCCATCTTTAGCGTTAGCACAGATACGCAGTATTTT.

The chain carries TRBV7-6 and TRBJ2-3, with TRBD2 matching 8 bases. Per germline, CDR1 SGHVS and CDR2 FNYEAQ. After removal of 2 bases from V and 6 bases from J, the junction contained 16 bases not matched to a gene. The CDR3 length is 18 residues. The CDR3 is CASSLNPLAGSNLDTQYF. The CDR3 DNA sequence: TGTGCCAGCAGCTTAAACCCTCTAGCGGGTTCTAATTTGGATACGCAGTATTTT.

The chain combines TRBV7-9 with TRBJ2-7; TRBD1 might be the D (5 bases). Trimming shortened V by 5 bases and J by 2 bases, and 13 bases separated the two germline ends. This CDR3 has 14 residues. Germline assignment: CDR1 SEHNR and CDR2 FQNEAQ (reference sequence). CDR3 nucleotides: TGTGCCAGCAGCGAACCCCTCAGGGCCTACGAGCAGTACTTC. It encodes CASSEPLRAYEQYF.

This chain uses TRBV4-2 with TRBJ1-5; possibly TRBD1 for D (6 bases). V was clipped by 1 base and J by 9 bases, with 13 bases between them. CDR1 and CDR2 (germline): LGHNA, YNFKEQ. The CDR3 totals 14 residues. DNA of the CDR3: TGTGCCAGCAGCCAAGTCCGGGACATAGTGCCCCAGCATTTT. Amino acid sequence: CASSQVRDIVPQHF.

For the CDR3, the DNA is TGTGCCAGCAGCTTAGATCGGGGGTTCGAGCAGTACTTC. It codes for CASSLDRGFEQYF. The gene calls are TRBV11-2 and TRBJ2-7; D perhaps matches TRBD2 (6 bases). The CDR3 is 13 amino acids. Between the trimmed V and J ends, which lost 0 bases and 6 bases, there was a span of 9 bases. Germline values: CDR1 SGHAT, CDR2 FQNNGV.

This clone appeared a few times. This chain connects TRBV19 to TRBJ1-5; D gene unclear. Germline loops: CDR1 LNHDA, CDR2 SQIVND (reference sequence). The CDR3 loop spans 14 amino acids. Deletions cut 1 base from V and 9 bases from J, with 13 bases between. Here the CDR3 DNA reads TGTGCCAGTAGTATAGGCCCCTACGGTCGGCCCCAGCATTTT. This gives the protein CASSIGPYGRPQHF.

On this clone: An end of the junction differs from the germline gene, which may be a read error. This chain connects TRBV6-1 to TRBJ2-7; D ambiguous. This CDR3 comprises 16 residues. The germline V gene encodes CDR1 MNHNS and CDR2 SASEGT. The CDR3 loop is CASSEEVPGYSYEQYF. The CDR3 DNA reads as TGTGCCAGCAGCGAAGAGGTTCCGGGTTACTCCTACGAGCAGTACTTC.

The rearrangement joins TRBV6-1 to TRBJ2-4; no firm D call. Per the germline V gene, CDR1 is MNHNS and CDR2 is SASEGT. CDR3 length equals 13 residues. With 7 bases removed from V and 1 base from J, the gap between germline ends came to 8 bases. The CDR3 region is CASTPRAKNIQYF. CDR3 bases: TGTGCCAGCACTCCTAGGGCCAAAAACATTCAGTACTTC.

The rearrangement uses TRBV15 and TRBJ2-3; 8 bases agree with TRBD2. Germline CDR1 reads LNHNV; CDR2 reads YYDKDF (reference sequence). After removal of 4 bases from V and 5 bases from J, the junction contained 14 bases not matched to a gene. CDR3 length equals 17 residues. In DNA form, the CDR3 reads TGTGCCACCAGCACCCCTCGAGGAGCGGGAGAGGGAGATACGCAGTATTTT. Amino acid sequence: CATSTPRGAGEGDTQYF.

The V call is TRBV4-2, the J call TRBJ1-2, with TRBD1 matching 10 bases. The CDR3 is 15 residues long. Trimming removed 0 bases from V and 7 bases from J; junction bases left unmatched: 5. CDR1 is LGHNA, CDR2 YNFKEQ, per germline. The CDR3 spells CASSQDPGQGCGYTF. The CDR3 DNA sequence: TGTGCCAGCAGCCAAGACCCGGGACAGGGGTGTGGCTACACCTTC.

The rearrangement links TRBV28 to TRBJ2-7; D might be TRBD2 (6 bases). Germline V gene data show CDR1 as MDHEN and CDR2 as SYDVKM. The V end was cut by 11 bases, the J end by 9 bases, with 17 bases between. The length of the CDR3 is 11 residues. The CDR3 region is CAARDSEGQYF. The CDR3 DNA is TGTGCCGCTCGGGACTCGGAGGGGCAGTACTTC.

The CDR3 region is CAIDRDSQQDTQYF. DNA of the CDR3: TGTGCCATCGACCGGGACTCTCAACAAGATACGCAGTATTTT. V and J are TRBV21-1 and TRBJ2-3; the table's D gene call, TRBD2, was not cross checked with the DNA. TRBV21-1 is deemed a pseudogene. The CDR3 runs 14 residues.

V is TRBV4-1 and J is TRBJ2-3, with 8 bases identical to TRBD2. This CDR3 is 15 amino acids long. CDR1 and CDR2 (germline): MGHRA, YSYEKL. Trimming removed 4 bases from V and 2 bases from J; junction bases left unmatched: 5. The CDR3 is CASSPGTRVTDTQYF. The CDR3 nucleotides are TGCGCCAGCAGCCCTGGGACTAGGGTCACAGATACGCAGTATTTT.

The gene calls are TRBV7-2 and TRBJ2-7, with 14 bases aligning to TRBD2. The germline V gene has CDR1 SGHTA and CDR2 FQGNSA. CDR3 length: 18 residues. V shed 2 bases and J 3 bases; nucleotides not matched to a gene: 9. CDR3 amino acids: CASSLPGLAGGGGYEQYF. CDR3 sequence (DNA): TGTGCCAGCAGCTTACCCGGACTAGCGGGAGGAGGGGGCTACGAGCAGTACTTC.

The genes are TRBV11-2 and TRBJ1-2; weak D call: TRBD1 (6 bases). The CDR3 has 17 residues. CDR1 SGHAT and CDR2 FQNNGV come from the germline V gene. V lost 1 base and J lost 5, with 20 bases in between. The CDR3 bases are TGTGCCAGCAGCTTAGGAAGTTTGCGGGGGCAAAGTTATGGCTACACCTTC. This sequence encodes CASSLGSLRGQSYGYTF. Full variable domain (missing parts from reference TRBV11-2 and TRBJ1-2): EAGVAQSPRYKIIEKRQSVAFWCNPISGHATLYWYQQILGQGPKLLIQFQNNGVVDDSQLPKDRFSAERLKGVDSTLKIQPAKLEDSAVYLCASSLGSLRGQSYGYTFGSGTRLTVV.

The chain joins TRBV28 to TRBJ1-1; D is unresolved. This CDR3 contains 11 residues. Germline assignment: CDR1 MDHEN and CDR2 SYDVKM. V dropped 3 bases and J dropped 11 bases, with 10 bases sitting between them. In DNA form, the CDR3 reads TGTGCCAGCAGTTTGTCGGGGTTCGCTTTCTTT. Translating gives CASSLSGFAFF.

V is TRBV7-2 and J is TRBJ2-7, with D tentatively TRBD1 (5 bases). V lost 5 bases, J lost 3 bases, and 17 bases lay in between. Germline CDR1 and CDR2: SGHTA and FQGNSA. CDR3 length equals 15 residues. The CDR3 nucleotides read TGTGCCAGCAGCACCACCGGACACTCAAGCTACGAGCAGTACTTC. Protein sequence: CASSTTGHSSYEQYF.

The chain couples TRBV4-1 to TRBJ2-4; a weak D match, TRBD1 (5 bases). The CDR3 contains 15 residues. V was clipped by 0 bases and J by 8 bases, with 14 bases between them. CDR1 MGHRA and CDR2 YSYEKL come from the germline V gene. The CDR3 loop reads CASSQDFKARDIQYF. CDR3 in DNA: TGCGCCAGCAGCCAAGATTTCAAGGCCAGGGACATTCAGTACTTC.

The chain has TRBV20-1 and TRBJ1-2; D not resolved. This CDR3 comprises 11 residues. The V end was cut by 7 bases, the J end by 4 bases, with 10 bases between. The germline V gene encodes CDR1 DFQATT and CDR2 SNEGSKA (reference sequence). In DNA, the CDR3 is TGCAGTGGCGGGATGTTCTATGGCTACACCTTC. Protein sequence: CSGGMFYGYTF.

V and J are TRBV5-4 and TRBJ1-3, with 8 positions matching TRBD1. V gave up 0 bases and J gave up 2 bases; unmatched junction bases: 13. The CDR3 length is 19 residues. Germline V CDR1 and CDR2: SGHNT, YYREEE (reference sequence). The CDR3 reads CASSLGWTGTGTAGNTIYF. As DNA, the CDR3 is TGTGCCAGCAGCTTGGGGTGGACAGGGACGGGGACTGCTGGAAACACCATATATTTT. Combining the CDR3 with reference TRBV5-4 and TRBJ1-3 gives the whole variable domain ETGVTQSPTHLIKTRGQQVTLRCSSQSGHNTVSWYQQALGQGPQFIFQYYREEENGRGNFPPRFSGLQFPNYSSELNVNALELDDSALYLCASSLGWTGTGTAGNTIYFGEGSWLTVV.

This chain links TRBV27 with TRBJ2-3, with TRBD2 as a possible D gene (5 bases). V was cut by 6 bases and J by 0 bases, with 16 bases left in between. The CDR3 runs 16 residues. Germline assignment: CDR1 MNHEY and CDR2 SMNVEV (reference sequence). The CDR3 region is CASSSAAESSTDTQYF. The CDR3 nucleotides read TGTGCCAGCAGCTCCGCAGCGGAGTCTAGCACAGATACGCAGTATTTT.

The count of this clone is one. This chain connects TRBV19 to TRBJ1-5; TRBD1 matches at 7 bases. Germline CDR1 is LNHDA and CDR2 is SQIVND (reference sequence). This CDR3 contains 20 residues. V dropped 2 bases and J dropped 2; count of bases not matched to a gene: 18. The CDR3 coding sequence is TGTGCCAGTAGTATAACCCCTCGACAGGGTAGGCCTGGGGGCAATCAGCCCCAGCATTTT. Its translation: CASSITPRQGRPGGNQPQHF. Full variable domain (remainder filled in from reference TRBV19 and TRBJ1-5): DGGITQSPKYLFRKEGQNVTLSCEQNLNHDAMYWYRQDPGQGLRLIYYSQIVNDFQKGDIAEGYSVSREKKESFPLTVTSAQKNPTAFYLCASSITPRQGRPGGNQPQHFGDGTRLSIL.

The chain links TRBV4-1 to TRBJ2-5; 8 bases map to TRBD2. J was trimmed by 3 bases and V by 4 bases; bases with no gene match: 10. Germline CDR1 and CDR2: MGHRA and YSYEKL. This CDR3 contains 16 residues. Written as DNA, the CDR3 is TGCGCCAGCAGCCGCCCGGGAGGGCGATTCAAAGAGACCCAGTACTTC. Protein: CASSRPGGRFKETQYF.

This sequence joins TRBV5-6 and TRBJ2-1, with a weak D call TRBD2 (6 bases). The germline V gene encodes CDR1 SGHDT and CDR2 YYEEEE. V lost 1 base and J 8 bases, leaving 16 bases between the germline ends. The length of the CDR3 is 15 residues. Here the CDR3 reads CASSLLGTPGDEQFF. The CDR3 region has the DNA TGTGCCAGCAGCTTGCTTGGGACCCCGGGGGATGAGCAGTTCTTC.

The V call is TRBV5-4, the J call TRBJ2-2; 10 bases line up with TRBD2. Germline-derived CDR1 and CDR2 are SGHNT and YYREEE (reference sequence). The CDR3 totals 14 residues. Trimming at V came to 5 bases and at J to 6 bases, leaving 4 bases not matched to a gene. The CDR3 protein is CASSSGRIAGELFF. CDR3 DNA sequence: TGTGCCAGCAGTAGCGGGAGGATCGCCGGGGAGCTGTTTTTT.

This clone showed up just a few times. The chain employs TRBV5-6 and TRBJ2-7, with D possibly matching TRBD2 (5 bases). The V gene lost 4 bases and the J gene lost 1 base, with 9 bases spanning the gap. The CDR3 sequence is 13 residues long. The germline V gene encodes CDR1 SGHDT and CDR2 YYEEEE. CDR3 loop: CASSPPGSYEQYF. The CDR3 nucleotides are TGTGCCAGCAGCCCCCCGGGGTCCTACGAGCAGTACTTC.

Turning to this clone: An end of the junction does not agree with germline; a read error may underlie this. This chain connects TRBV15 to TRBJ2-7; 7 nucleotides align to TRBD2. Germline assignment: CDR1 LNHNV and CDR2 YYDKDF (reference sequence). This CDR3 has 16 amino acids. The CDR3 sequence is CATSGEGGAATDEQYF. For the CDR3, the DNA is TGTGCCACCAGCGGAGAGGGAGGGGCCGCTACAGACGAGCAGTACTTC.